This T cell receptor beta chain was recovered during a study of blood T cell repertoires in COVID-19. About the research overall: Both acute and convalescent COVID-19 samples were obtained from the United States, Italy and Spain. The analysed material was cDNA or gDNA that came from T cells, B-cell-depleted T cells, or PBMCs.

This table comes from immunoSEQ multiplex PCR, and its TCRdb copy is limited to in-frame clones, with some not included. The sample holds 200,000 to 300,000 clones, roughly 80% seen once. The sequence was collected from a woman aged 60 to 75 with active or convalescent COVID-19. The specimen sequenced was peripheral blood.

The CDR3 DNA reads as TGTGCCAGCAACCTGGACAGGGGGCGCGATGAGCAGTTCTTC. It is translated as CASNLDRGRDEQFF. The chain is built from TRBV2 and TRBJ2-1; 11 bases are a match to TRBD1. The germline gives CDR1 SNHLY, CDR2 FYNNEI. CDR3 size: 14 residues. V was pared by 7 bases and J by 8 bases, with 7 bases of the junction left unmatched.